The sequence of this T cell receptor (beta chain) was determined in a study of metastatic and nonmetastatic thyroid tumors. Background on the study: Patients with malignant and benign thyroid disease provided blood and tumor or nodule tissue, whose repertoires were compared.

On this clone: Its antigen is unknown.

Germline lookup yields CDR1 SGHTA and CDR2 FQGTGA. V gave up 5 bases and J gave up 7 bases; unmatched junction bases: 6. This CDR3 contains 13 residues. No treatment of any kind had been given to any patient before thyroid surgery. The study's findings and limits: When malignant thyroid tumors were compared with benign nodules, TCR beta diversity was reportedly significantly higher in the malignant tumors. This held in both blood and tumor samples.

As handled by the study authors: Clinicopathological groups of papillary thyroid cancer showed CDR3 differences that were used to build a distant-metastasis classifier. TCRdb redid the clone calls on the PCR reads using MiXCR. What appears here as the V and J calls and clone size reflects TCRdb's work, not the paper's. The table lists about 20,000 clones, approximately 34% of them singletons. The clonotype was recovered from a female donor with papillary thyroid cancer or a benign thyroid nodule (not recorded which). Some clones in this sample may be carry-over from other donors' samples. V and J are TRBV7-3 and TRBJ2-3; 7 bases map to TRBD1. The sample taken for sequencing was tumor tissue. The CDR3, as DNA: TGTGCCAGCAGCCAGGGGGACCACAATACGCAGTATTTT. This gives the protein CASSQGDHNTQYF.